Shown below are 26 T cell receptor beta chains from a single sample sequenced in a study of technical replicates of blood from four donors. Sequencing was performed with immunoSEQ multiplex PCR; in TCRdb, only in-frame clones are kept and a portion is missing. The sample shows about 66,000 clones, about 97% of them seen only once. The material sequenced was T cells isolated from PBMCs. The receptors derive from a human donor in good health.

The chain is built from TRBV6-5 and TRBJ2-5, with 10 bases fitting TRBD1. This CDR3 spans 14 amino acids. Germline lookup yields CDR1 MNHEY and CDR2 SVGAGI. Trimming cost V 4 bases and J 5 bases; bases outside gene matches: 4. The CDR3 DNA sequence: TGTGCCAGCAGTTTCGGACAGGGGGAGGAGACCCAGTACTTC. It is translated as CASSFGQGEETQYF.

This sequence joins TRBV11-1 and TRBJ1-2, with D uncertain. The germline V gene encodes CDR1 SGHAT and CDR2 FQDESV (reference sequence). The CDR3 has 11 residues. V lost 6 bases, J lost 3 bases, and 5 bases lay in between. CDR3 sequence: CASSSDYGYTF. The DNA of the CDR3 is TGTGCCAGCAGTTCAGACTATGGCTACACCTTC.

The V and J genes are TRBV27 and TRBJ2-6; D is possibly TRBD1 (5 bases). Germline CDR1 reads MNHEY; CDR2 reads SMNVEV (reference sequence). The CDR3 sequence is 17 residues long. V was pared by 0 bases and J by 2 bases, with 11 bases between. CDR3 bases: TGTGCCAGCAGTTTATCAACCAGGGCCCCTGGGGCCAACGTCCTGACTTTC. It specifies CASSLSTRAPGANVLTF. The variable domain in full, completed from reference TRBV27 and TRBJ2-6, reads EAQVTQNPRYLITVTGKKLTVTCSQNMNHEYMSWYRQDPGLGLRQIYYSMNVEVTDKGDVPEGYKVSRKEKRNFPLILESPSPNQTSLYFCASSLSTRAPGANVLTFGAGSRLTVL.

As DNA, the CDR3 is TGCGCCAGCAGCTCGACAGGAAACTATGGCTACACCTTC. It encodes CASSSTGNYGYTF. This chain connects TRBV5-1 to TRBJ1-2; D might be TRBD1 (6 bases). The V and J ends lost 3 bases and 2 bases respectively, with 8 bases between them. Looked up from germline, CDR1 is SGHRS and CDR2 is YFSETQ. The CDR3 is made up of 13 amino acids.

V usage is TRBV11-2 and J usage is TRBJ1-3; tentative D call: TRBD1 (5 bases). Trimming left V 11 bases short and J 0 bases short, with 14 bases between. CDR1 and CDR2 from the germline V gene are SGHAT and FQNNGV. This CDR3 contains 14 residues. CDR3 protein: CAARDGSSGNTIYF. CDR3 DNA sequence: TGTGCCGCGCGGGACGGATCCTCTGGAAACACCATATATTTT.

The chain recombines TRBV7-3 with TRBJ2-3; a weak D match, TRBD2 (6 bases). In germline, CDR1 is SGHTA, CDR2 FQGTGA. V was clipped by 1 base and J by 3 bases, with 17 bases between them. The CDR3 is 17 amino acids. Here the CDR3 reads CASSLKFGGDGTDTQYF. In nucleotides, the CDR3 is TGTGCCAGCAGCTTAAAGTTCGGGGGAGACGGGACAGATACGCAGTATTTT.

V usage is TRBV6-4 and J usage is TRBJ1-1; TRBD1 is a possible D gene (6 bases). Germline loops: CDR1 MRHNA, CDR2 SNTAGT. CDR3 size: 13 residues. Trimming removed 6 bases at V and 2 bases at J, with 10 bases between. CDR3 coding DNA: TGTGCCAGCAGATACAGGGTTAACACTGAAGCTTTCTTT. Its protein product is CASRYRVNTEAFF.

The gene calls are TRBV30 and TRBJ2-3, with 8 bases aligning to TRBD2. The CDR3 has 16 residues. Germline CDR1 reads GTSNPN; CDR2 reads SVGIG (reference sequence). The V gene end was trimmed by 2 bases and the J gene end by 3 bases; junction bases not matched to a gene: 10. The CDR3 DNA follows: TGTGCCTGGAGTCTCACTATTAGCGGGACTACAGATACGCAGTATTTT. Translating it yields CAWSLTISGTTDTQYF.

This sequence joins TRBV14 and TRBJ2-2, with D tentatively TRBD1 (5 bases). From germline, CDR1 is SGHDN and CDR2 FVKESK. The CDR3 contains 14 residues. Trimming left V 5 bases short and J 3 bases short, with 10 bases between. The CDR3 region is CASSYRHYTGELFF. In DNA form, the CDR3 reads TGTGCCAGCAGCTACAGGCACTACACCGGGGAGCTGTTTTTT.

CDR3 nucleotide sequence: TGTGCCAGCAGTGTCAATGCCCTCCCTATTGAGCAGTTCTTC. Its protein is CASSVNALPIEQFF. The chain uses TRBV11-2 and TRBJ2-1; D remains ambiguous. CDR3 length: 14 residues. Germline loops: CDR1 SGHAT, CDR2 FQNNGV. Trimming took off 6 bases at V and 9 bases at J, with 18 bases between the two ends.

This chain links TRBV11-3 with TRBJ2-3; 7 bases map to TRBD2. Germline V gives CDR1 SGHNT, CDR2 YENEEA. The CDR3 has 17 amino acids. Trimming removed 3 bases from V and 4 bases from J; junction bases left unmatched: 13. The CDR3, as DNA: TGTGCCAGCAGCTTTTACCGGATGCGGGAGCTCTCAGATACGCAGTATTTT. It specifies CASSFYRMRELSDTQYF.

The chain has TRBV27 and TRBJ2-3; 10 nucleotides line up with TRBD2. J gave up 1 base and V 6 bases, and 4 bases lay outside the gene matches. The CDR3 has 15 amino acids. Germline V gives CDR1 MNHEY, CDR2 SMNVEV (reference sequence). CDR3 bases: TGTGCCAGCAGCCCTCTAGCGGGAGGCACAGATACGCAGTATTTT. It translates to CASSPLAGGTDTQYF.

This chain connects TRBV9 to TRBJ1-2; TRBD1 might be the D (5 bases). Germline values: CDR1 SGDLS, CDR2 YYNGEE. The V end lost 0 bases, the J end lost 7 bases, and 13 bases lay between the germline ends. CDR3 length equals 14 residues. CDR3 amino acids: CASSVAGGLGGYTF. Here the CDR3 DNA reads TGTGCCAGCAGCGTAGCCGGGGGATTGGGTGGCTACACCTTC.

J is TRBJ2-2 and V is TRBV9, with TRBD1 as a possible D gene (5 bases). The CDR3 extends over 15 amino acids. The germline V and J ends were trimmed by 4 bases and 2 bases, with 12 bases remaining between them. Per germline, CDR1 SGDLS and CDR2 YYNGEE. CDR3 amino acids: CASSPGALNTGELFF. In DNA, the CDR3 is TGTGCCAGCAGCCCTGGGGCCCTTAACACCGGGGAGCTGTTTTTT.

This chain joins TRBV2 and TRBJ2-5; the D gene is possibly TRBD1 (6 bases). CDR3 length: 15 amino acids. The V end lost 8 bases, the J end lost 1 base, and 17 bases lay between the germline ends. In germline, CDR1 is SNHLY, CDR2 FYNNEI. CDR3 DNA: TGTGCCAGCGGGTCTGAACAGGGAATCCAAGAGACCCAGTACTTC. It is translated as CASGSEQGIQETQYF.

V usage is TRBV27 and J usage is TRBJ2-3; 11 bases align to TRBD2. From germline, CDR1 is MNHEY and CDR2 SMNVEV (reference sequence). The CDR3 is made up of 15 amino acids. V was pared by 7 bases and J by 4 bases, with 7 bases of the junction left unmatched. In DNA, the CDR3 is TGTGCCAGCACTAGTAGCGGGAGGGCTGCAGATACGCAGTATTTT. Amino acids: CASTSSGRAADTQYF.

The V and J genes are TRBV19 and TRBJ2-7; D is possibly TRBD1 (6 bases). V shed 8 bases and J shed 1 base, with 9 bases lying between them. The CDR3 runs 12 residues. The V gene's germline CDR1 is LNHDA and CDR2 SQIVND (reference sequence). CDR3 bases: TGTGCCAGTGGAGACAGGTCCTACGAGCAGTACTTC. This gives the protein CASGDRSYEQYF.

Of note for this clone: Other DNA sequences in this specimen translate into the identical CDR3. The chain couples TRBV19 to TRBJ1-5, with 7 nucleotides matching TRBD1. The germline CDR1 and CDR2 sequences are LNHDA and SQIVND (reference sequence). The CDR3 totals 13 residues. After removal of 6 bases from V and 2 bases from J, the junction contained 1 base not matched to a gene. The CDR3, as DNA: TGTGCCAGTAGCGGGACAGGCAATCAGCCCCAGCATTTT. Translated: CASSGTGNQPQHF.

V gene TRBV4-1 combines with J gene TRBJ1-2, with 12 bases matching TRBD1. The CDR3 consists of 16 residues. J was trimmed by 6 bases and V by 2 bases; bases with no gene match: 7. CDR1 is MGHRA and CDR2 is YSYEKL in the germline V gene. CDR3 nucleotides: TGCGCCAGCAGCCAACTACCCGGGACAGGGGGCAATGGCTACACCTTC. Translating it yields CASSQLPGTGGNGYTF.

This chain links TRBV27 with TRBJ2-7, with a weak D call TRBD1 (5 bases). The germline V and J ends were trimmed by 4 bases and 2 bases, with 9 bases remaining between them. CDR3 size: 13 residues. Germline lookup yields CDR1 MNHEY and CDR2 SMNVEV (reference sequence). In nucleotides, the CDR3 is TGTGCCAGCAGTTGGGGCAGGGCCTACGAGCAGTACTTC. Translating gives CASSWGRAYEQYF.

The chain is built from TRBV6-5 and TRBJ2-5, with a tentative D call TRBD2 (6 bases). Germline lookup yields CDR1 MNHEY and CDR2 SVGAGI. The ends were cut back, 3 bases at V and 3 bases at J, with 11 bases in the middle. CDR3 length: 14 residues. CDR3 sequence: CASSYTGVEETQYF. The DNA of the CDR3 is TGTGCCAGCAGTTATACGGGGGTGGAAGAGACCCAGTACTTC.

The CDR3 protein is CASSLVEEGGETQYF. CDR3 DNA: TGTGCCAGCAGCTTAGTAGAGGAGGGTGGGGAGACCCAGTACTTC. V gene TRBV7-9 combines with J gene TRBJ2-5; D possibly corresponds to TRBD2 (6 bases). This CDR3 is built from 15 residues. From germline, CDR1 is SEHNR and CDR2 FQNEAQ (reference sequence). Trimming took 1 base from V and 5 from J, leaving 14 bases between them.

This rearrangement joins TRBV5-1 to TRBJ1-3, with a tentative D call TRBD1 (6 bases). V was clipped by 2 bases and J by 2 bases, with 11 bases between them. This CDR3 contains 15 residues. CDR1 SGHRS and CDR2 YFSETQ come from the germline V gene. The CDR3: CASSFSGEAGNTIYF. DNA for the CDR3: TGCGCCAGCAGCTTTTCAGGGGAAGCTGGAAACACCATATATTTT.

CDR3 DNA: TGTGCCACCAGCAGAGATGAGGACGAGCAGTACTTC. It codes for CATSRDEDEQYF. The chain employs TRBV15 and TRBJ2-7, with D unclear. Germline-derived CDR1 and CDR2 are LNHNV and YYDKDF (reference sequence). The CDR3 spans 12 residues. V shed 0 bases and J shed 5 bases, with 5 bases lying between them.

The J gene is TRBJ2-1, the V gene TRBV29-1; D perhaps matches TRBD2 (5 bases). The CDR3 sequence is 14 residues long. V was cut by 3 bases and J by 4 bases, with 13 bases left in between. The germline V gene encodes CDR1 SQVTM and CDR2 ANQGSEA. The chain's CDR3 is CSVDPRARYNEQFF. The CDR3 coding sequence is TGCAGCGTTGACCCGCGGGCAAGGTACAATGAGCAGTTCTTC.

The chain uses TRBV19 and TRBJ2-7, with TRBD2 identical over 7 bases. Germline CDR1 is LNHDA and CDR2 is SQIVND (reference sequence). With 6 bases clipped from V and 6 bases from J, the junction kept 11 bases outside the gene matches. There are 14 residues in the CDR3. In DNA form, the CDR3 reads TGTGCCAGTAGAGAGAACCCGACTAGCTCCGAGCAGTACTTC. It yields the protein CASRENPTSSEQYF.